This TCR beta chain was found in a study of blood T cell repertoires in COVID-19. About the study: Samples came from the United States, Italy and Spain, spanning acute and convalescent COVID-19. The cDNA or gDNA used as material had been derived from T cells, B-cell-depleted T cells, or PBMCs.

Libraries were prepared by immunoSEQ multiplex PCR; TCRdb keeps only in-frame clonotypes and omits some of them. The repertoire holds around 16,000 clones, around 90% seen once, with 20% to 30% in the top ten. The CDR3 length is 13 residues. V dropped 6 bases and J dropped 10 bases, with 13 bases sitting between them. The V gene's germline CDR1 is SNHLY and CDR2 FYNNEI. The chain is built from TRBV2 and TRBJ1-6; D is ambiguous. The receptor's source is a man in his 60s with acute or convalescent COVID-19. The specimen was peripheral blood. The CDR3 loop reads CASSAAEESPLHF. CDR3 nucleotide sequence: TGTGCCAGCAGCGCCGCTGAGGAATCACCCCTCCACTTT.